The 12 T cell receptor beta chains reported below all come from one sample, sequenced in a study of regulatory T cells in long-lasting Graves disease. Sample time point: newly diagnosed GD, antithyroid drugs for less than 3 months. The TCR library was made from RNA extracted from PBMCs. Assembly of TCR beta libraries relied on iRepertoire HTBI primers together with Arm-PCR of CDR3 regions. TCRdb called the multiplex PCR reads again in MiXCR, with one record for every CDR3 protein. The sample lists about 210,000 distinct CDR3 sequences, approximately 18% occurring once. The sample was also linked to a second study, of T cells in Graves' hyperthyroidism and ophthalmopathy.

Sequenced here: peripheral blood mononuclear cells (PBMCs), sampled at new diagnosis, from a patient treated with antithyroid drugs. The source of these receptors is a woman aged 25-40 years with Graves disease.

At least ten counts were recorded for this clonotype. The J gene is TRBJ1-1, the V gene TRBV27; D not resolved. The CDR3 is made up of 13 amino acids. In germline, CDR1 is MNHEY, CDR2 SMNVEV (reference sequence). The germline V and J ends were trimmed by 6 bases and 8 bases, with 16 bases remaining between them. The CDR3 spells CASREDIVEEAFF. The CDR3 bases are TGTGCCAGCAGAGAAGACATCGTGGAAGAAGCTTTCTTT.

This clonotype was observed a few times. A clone one base away is much larger, so this may be a read error. The chain links TRBV9 to TRBJ2-5, with D perhaps TRBD2 (6 bases). TRBJ2-1 matches the DNA end more closely, so the J call is doubtful. Germline V gene data show CDR1 as SGDLS and CDR2 as YYNGEE. This CDR3 spans 16 amino acids. CDR3 sequence reads: CASSVAGSEGPNEQFF. CDR3 sequence (DNA): TGTGCCAGCAGCGTAGCCGGGTCGGAGGGGCCGAATGAGCAGTTCTTC.

This clonotype has just a few counts. The chain employs TRBV29-1 and TRBJ1-2; no firm D call. The V and J ends lost 6 bases and 5 bases respectively, with 16 bases between them. This CDR3 region has 13 residues. Germline V lookup: CDR1 SQVTM, CDR2 ANQGSEA. In DNA form, the CDR3 reads TGCAGCGTGAGGAGACGGGCAGCTTATGGCTACACCTTC. Translation gives CSVRRRAAYGYTF.

This clonotype was picked up a small number of times. The V call is TRBV2, the J call TRBJ1-2, with 9 bases identical to TRBD1. The CDR3 loop spans 16 amino acids. Germline V gene data show CDR1 as SNHLY and CDR2 as FYNNEI. V trimming: 2 bases; J trimming: 4 bases; junction bases outside the gene matches: 8. The DNA of the CDR3 is TGTGCCAGCAGTGAAAGTGGGACAGGGTCTCTCTATGGCTACACCTTC. As protein: CASSESGTGSLYGYTF.

This clonotype was recorded at least ten times. V usage is TRBV5-6 and J usage is TRBJ2-3, with no clear D. Per germline, CDR1 SGHDT and CDR2 YYEEEE. Trimming removed 2 bases from V and 0 bases from J, with 4 bases in between. This CDR3 has 13 amino acids. CDR3 in DNA: TGTGCCAGCAGCTTCCCTAGCACAGATACGCAGTATTTT. Translated: CASSFPSTDTQYF.

The sample holds many counts of this clonotype. CDR3 DNA: TGTGCCAGCAGTTTATCAGCGGGGGGCGAAAAACTGTTTTTT. It is translated as CASSLSAGGEKLFF. The genes are TRBV28 and TRBJ1-4, with D tentatively TRBD1 (6 bases). V lost 1 base to trimming and J lost 8 bases, with 11 bases between them. Germline CDR1 is MDHEN and CDR2 is SYDVKM. This CDR3 contains 14 residues. Using reference TRBV28 and TRBJ1-4 for the parts outside the CDR3, the full variable domain is DVKVTQSSRYLVKRTGEKVFLECVQDMDHENMFWYRQDPGLGLRLIYFSYDVKMKEKGDIPEGYSVSREKKERFSLILESASTNQTSMYLCASSLSAGGEKLFFGSGTQLSVL.

This clonotype appeared once. This may stem from a read error, because a much larger clone lies one nucleotide away. The conserved phenylalanine or tryptophan normally closing the CDR3 is absent here, so this likely arose from a read error. J is TRBJ2-3 and V is TRBV9; 7 nucleotides align to TRBD2. The germline gives CDR1 SGDLS, CDR2 YYNGEE. The V segment lost 3 bases and the J segment 1 base; nucleotides outside the gene matches: 8. The length of the CDR3 is 16 residues. The CDR3 sequence: CASSAGAGKGTDTQYS. The CDR3 DNA reads TGTGCCAGCAGCGCCGGAGCGGGGAAGGGCACAGATACGCAGTATTCT.

For this clonotype: A read error may explain this, as a much larger clone is one base away. This rearrangement joins TRBV30 to TRBJ2-2; D may be TRBD1 or TRBD2 (6 bases each). CDR1 and CDR2 (germline): GTSNPN, SVGIG (reference sequence). This CDR3 is built from 16 residues. This chain's CDR3 is CAWTSHPKGSRGELLF. CDR3 bases: TGTGCCTGGACCTCCCACCCCAAGGGGTCAAGGGGGGAGCTGTTGTTT. Full variable domain (rest looked up from reference TRBV30 and TRBJ2-2): SQTIHQWPATLVQPVGSPLSLECTVEGTSNPNLYWYRQAAGRGLQLLFYSVGIGQISSEVPQNLSASRPQDRQFILSSKKLLLSDSGFYLCAWTSHPKGSRGELLFGEGSRLTVL.

V is TRBV6-5 and J is TRBJ1-6; D ambiguous. The CDR3 runs to 16 residues. Germline assignment: CDR1 MNHEY and CDR2 SVGAGI. V lost 0 bases and J lost 6, with 12 bases in between. The CDR3 sequence: CASSYSIRSGNSPLHF. CDR3 nucleotides: TGTGCCAGCAGTTACTCGATCCGTTCCGGTAATTCACCCCTCCACTTT.

The chain carries TRBV2 and TRBJ1-2; possibly TRBD1 for D (6 bases). Germline loops: CDR1 SNHLY, CDR2 FYNNEI. V was cut by 6 bases and J by 5 bases, with 19 bases left in between. This CDR3 comprises 15 residues. CDR3 sequence: CASRPGTPKGYGYTF. The CDR3 nucleotides read TGTGCCAGCAGGCCCGGGACACCAAAGGGGTATGGCTACACCTTC.

As concerns this clonotype: The junction does not match germline at one end; this may be a read error. The chain combines TRBV10-2 with TRBJ2-5; 9 nucleotides match TRBD2. The germline gives CDR1 WSHSY, CDR2 SAAADI. CDR3 length: 18 amino acids. CDR3 DNA: TGCGCCAGCAGTGAGTCGACTCTGCTAGCGGGATCCCAAGAGGCCCAGTACTTC. It codes for CASSESTLLAGSQEAQYF.

This clonotype was recorded at least ten times. CDR3 loop: CASSRLESQPQHF. CDR3 nucleotides: TGTGCCAGCAGCAGGTTGGAGTCTCAGCCCCAGCATTTT. The chain links TRBV6-1 to TRBJ1-5; D is unresolved. CDR3 size: 13 residues. Germline V lookup: CDR1 MNHNS, CDR2 SASEGT. V was cut by 6 bases and J by 6 bases, with 12 bases left in between.